This T cell receptor (beta chain) originates from a study of T cell responses to AZD1222 COVID-19 vaccine. General study findings and limits: Baseline antibody screening turned up just six or seven seropositive AZD1222 recipients. Donors were chiefly white British, with a greater number of females, and clonal diversity was perhaps underestimated. The repertoires were collected only after the peak T cell response.

About this clone: The antigen remains undetermined.

The CDR3 length is 18 residues. Germline CDR1 KGHSH, CDR2 LQKENI. V was pared by 5 bases and J by 5 bases, with 19 bases of the junction left unmatched. Clones were read by immunoSEQ multiplex PCR, and TCRdb kept only the in-frame ones, dropping some. The sample has around 80,000 clones; 80% to 90% are singletons. J is TRBJ2-3 and V is TRBV18; TRBD1 agrees at 7 bases. This clonotype was sampled from an adult who received the AZD1222 COVID-19 vaccine. This specimen was peripheral blood, taken 28 days after the second AZD1222 dose. CDR3 coding DNA: TGTGCCAGCTCATACCTTAAGGACCAGGGGGTAAGCGGAGATACGCAGTATTTT. Amino acids: CASSYLKDQGVSGDTQYF.